A single sample gave rise to the 13 T cell receptor beta chains below, sequenced in a study of control samples from healthy donors and cancer patients. Profiled with immunoSEQ multiplex PCR; TCRdb holds only in-frame clones, not every one. The table includes around 78,000 clones, 85% to 95% detected once. The sequencing sample was made of blood. These receptors came from a woman under 30 in good health.

The chain is built from TRBV19 and TRBJ2-7; D possibly corresponds to TRBD2 (5 bases). V lost 2 bases to trimming and J lost 2 bases, with 7 bases between them. The length of the CDR3 is 13 residues. Germline CDR1 LNHDA, CDR2 SQIVND (reference sequence). CDR3 in amino acids: CASSISGTYEQYF. As DNA, the CDR3 is TGTGCCAGTAGTATAAGCGGAACCTACGAGCAGTACTTC.

V and J are TRBV4-3 and TRBJ2-3; TRBD1 agrees at 7 bases. V shed 1 base and J 1 base; nucleotides not matched to a gene: 2. This CDR3 has 15 residues. The V gene's germline CDR1 is LGHNA and CDR2 YSLEER. In nucleotides, the CDR3 is TGCGCCAGCAGCCAAGTTGACAGGGGCACAGATACGCAGTATTTT. Its protein is CASSQVDRGTDTQYF.

The V gene is TRBV12-5, the J gene TRBJ2-2; 9 nucleotides line up with TRBD2. CDR1 LGHNT and CDR2 FRNRAP come from the germline V gene. This CDR3 contains 16 residues. Unmatched junction bases numbered 4, after V lost 1 base and J lost 4 bases. This CDR3 reads CASGLGLAERTGELFF. Written as DNA, the CDR3 is TGTGCTAGTGGTTTGGGACTAGCGGAGCGCACCGGGGAGCTGTTTTTT.

In this sample, this clone turned up a few times. The chain combines TRBV15 with TRBJ1-4; weak D call: TRBD1 (5 bases). With 4 bases removed from V and 8 bases from J, the gap between germline ends came to 8 bases. The length of the CDR3 is 12 residues. CDR1 and CDR2 (germline): LNHNV, YYDKDF (reference sequence). As DNA, the CDR3 is TGTGCCACCAGCAAACGGGGGGAAAAACTGTTTTTT. It specifies CATSKRGEKLFF. Full variable domain (rest looked up from reference TRBV15 and TRBJ1-4): DAMVIQNPRYQVTQFGKPVTLSCSQTLNHNVMYWYQQKSSQAPKLLFHYYDKDFNNEADTPDNFQSRRPNTSFCFLDIRSPGLGDTAMYLCATSKRGEKLFFGSGTQLSVL.

This clone was counted a few times. The chain combines TRBV19 with TRBJ1-2; no definite D call. CDR1 and CDR2 from the germline V gene are LNHDA and SQIVND (reference sequence). V was cut by 3 bases and J by 8 bases, with 13 bases left in between. CDR3 length: 13 residues. CDR3 protein: CASSIAVGFGYTF. The DNA of the CDR3 is TGTGCCAGTAGTATCGCGGTTGGTTTCGGCTACACCTTC. Together with reference TRBV19 and TRBJ1-2, the CDR3 gives the full variable domain: DGGITQSPKYLFRKEGQNVTLSCEQNLNHDAMYWYRQDPGQGLRLIYYSQIVNDFQKGDIAEGYSVSREKKESFPLTVTSAQKNPTAFYLCASSIAVGFGYTFGSGTRLTVV.

The rearrangement links TRBV5-1 to TRBJ2-1; 9 nucleotides match TRBD2. V trimming: 2 bases; J trimming: 2 bases; junction bases outside the gene matches: 8. The CDR3 is 17 residues long. From germline, CDR1 is SGHRS and CDR2 YFSETQ. CDR3 sequence reads: CASSFTPSGNPYNEQFF. CDR3 DNA sequence: TGCGCCAGCAGCTTTACCCCTAGCGGGAACCCCTACAATGAGCAGTTCTTC.

The chain has TRBV3-1 (or the pseudogene TRBV3-2) and TRBJ1-1; a weak D match, TRBD1 (6 bases). Germline V lookup: CDR1 LGHDT, CDR2 YNNKEL (reference sequence). The CDR3 has 15 residues. V was cut by 2 bases and J by 6 bases, with 16 bases left in between. Here the CDR3 reads CASSQTMTGLSEAFF. The DNA for the CDR3 is TGTGCCAGCAGCCAAACTATGACAGGTCTCTCTGAAGCTTTCTTT.

The J gene is TRBJ2-6, the V gene TRBV4-2; D is ambiguous. Between the trimmed V and J ends, which lost 0 bases and 0 bases, there was a span of 6 bases. Germline CDR1 reads LGHNA; CDR2 reads YNFKEQ. The CDR3 is 16 amino acids. In DNA, the CDR3 is TGTGCCAGCAGCCAAGACAGGAGCTCTGGGGCCAACGTCCTGACTTTC. Encoded protein: CASSQDRSSGANVLTF.

The chain links TRBV28 to TRBJ1-4; D may be TRBD1 (6 bases). Trimming shortened V by 5 bases and J by 8 bases, and 21 bases separated the two germline ends. CDR1 and CDR2 from the germline V gene are MDHEN and SYDVKM. This CDR3 has 16 amino acids. CDR3 residues: CASSPAQGLLGEKLFF. Here the CDR3 DNA reads TGTGCCAGCAGTCCAGCACAGGGACTTCTCGGGGAAAAACTGTTTTTT. The full variable domain, rest sourced from reference TRBV28 and TRBJ1-4, is DVKVTQSSRYLVKRTGEKVFLECVQDMDHENMFWYRQDPGLGLRLIYFSYDVKMKEKGDIPEGYSVSREKKERFSLILESASTNQTSMYLCASSPAQGLLGEKLFFGSGTQLSVL.

The rearrangement uses TRBV27 and TRBJ2-2; 7 nucleotides align to TRBD2. CDR1 MNHEY and CDR2 SMNVEV come from the germline V gene (reference sequence). V was pared by 2 bases and J by 6 bases, with 3 bases of the junction left unmatched. This CDR3 is built from 14 residues. This chain's CDR3 is CASSLRGVAGELFF. The CDR3 coding sequence is TGTGCCAGCAGTTTACGGGGGGTCGCCGGGGAGCTGTTTTTT.

Only one count was recorded for this clone. The chain is built from TRBV2 and TRBJ1-4; a possible D gene is TRBD1 (6 bases). V lost 0 bases, J lost 5 bases, and 13 bases lay in between. The CDR3 covers 16 residues. Per the germline V gene, CDR1 is SNHLY and CDR2 is FYNNEI. The CDR3 sequence is CASSEARGRYNEKLFF. The CDR3 DNA follows: TGTGCCAGCAGTGAAGCGAGGGGGAGATACAATGAAAAACTGTTTTTT.

This clone was seen just once. V usage is TRBV28 and J usage is TRBJ1-5; TRBD1 aligns across 9 bases. This CDR3 has 15 residues. Germline V gene data show CDR1 as MDHEN and CDR2 as SYDVKM. The V segment lost 3 bases and the J segment 9 bases; nucleotides outside the gene matches: 9. CDR3 sequence: CASSLGDREGGPQHF. The DNA for the CDR3 is TGTGCCAGCAGTTTGGGGGACAGGGAGGGAGGGCCCCAGCATTTT.

The chain has TRBV7-3 and TRBJ2-2; weak D call: TRBD1 (6 bases). The ends were cut back, 5 bases at V and 2 bases at J, with 15 bases in the middle. Per germline, CDR1 SGHTA and CDR2 FQGTGA. The CDR3 extends over 16 amino acids. CDR3: CASSQLGTYNTGELFF. CDR3 sequence (DNA): TGTGCCAGCAGCCAACTAGGGACATACAACACCGGGGAGCTGTTTTTT.